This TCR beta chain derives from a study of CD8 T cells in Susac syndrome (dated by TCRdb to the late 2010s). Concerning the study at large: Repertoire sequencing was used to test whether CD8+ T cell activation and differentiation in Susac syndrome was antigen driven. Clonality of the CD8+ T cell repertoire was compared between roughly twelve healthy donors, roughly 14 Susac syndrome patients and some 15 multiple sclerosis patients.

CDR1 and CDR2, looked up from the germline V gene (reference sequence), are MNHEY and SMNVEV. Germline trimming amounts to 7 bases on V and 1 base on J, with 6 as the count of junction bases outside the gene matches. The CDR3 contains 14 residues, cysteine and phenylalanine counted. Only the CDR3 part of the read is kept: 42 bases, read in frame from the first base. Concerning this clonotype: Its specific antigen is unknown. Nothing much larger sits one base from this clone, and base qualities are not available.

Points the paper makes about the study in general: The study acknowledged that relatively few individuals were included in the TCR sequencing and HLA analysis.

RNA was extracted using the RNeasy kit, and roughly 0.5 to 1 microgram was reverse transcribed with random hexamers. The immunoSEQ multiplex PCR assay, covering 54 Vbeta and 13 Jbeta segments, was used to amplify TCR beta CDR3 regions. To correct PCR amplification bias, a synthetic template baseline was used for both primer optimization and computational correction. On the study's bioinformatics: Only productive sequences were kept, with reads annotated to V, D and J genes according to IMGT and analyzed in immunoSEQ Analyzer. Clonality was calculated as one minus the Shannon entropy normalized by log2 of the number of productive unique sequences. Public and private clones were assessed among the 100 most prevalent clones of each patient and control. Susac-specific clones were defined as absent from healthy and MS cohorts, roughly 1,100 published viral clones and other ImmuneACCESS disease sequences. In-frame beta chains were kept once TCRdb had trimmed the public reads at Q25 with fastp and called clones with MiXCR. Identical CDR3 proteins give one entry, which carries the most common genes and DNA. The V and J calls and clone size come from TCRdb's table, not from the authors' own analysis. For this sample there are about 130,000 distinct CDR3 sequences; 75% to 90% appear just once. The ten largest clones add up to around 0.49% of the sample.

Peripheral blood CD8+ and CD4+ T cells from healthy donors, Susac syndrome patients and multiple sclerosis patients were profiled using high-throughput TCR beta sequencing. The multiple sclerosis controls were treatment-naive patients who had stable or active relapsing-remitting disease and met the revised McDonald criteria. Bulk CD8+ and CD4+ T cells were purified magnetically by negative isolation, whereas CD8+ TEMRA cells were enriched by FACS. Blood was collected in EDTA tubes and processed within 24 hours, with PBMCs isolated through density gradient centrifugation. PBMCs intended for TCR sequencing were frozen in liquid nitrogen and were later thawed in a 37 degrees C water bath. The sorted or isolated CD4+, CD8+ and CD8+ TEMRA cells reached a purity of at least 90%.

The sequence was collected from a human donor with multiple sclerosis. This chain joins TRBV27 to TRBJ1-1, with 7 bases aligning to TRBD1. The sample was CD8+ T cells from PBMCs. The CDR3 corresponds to CASTLTGTNTEAFF. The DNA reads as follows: TGTGCCAGCACCTTGACAGGGACGAACACTGAAGCTTTCTTT.